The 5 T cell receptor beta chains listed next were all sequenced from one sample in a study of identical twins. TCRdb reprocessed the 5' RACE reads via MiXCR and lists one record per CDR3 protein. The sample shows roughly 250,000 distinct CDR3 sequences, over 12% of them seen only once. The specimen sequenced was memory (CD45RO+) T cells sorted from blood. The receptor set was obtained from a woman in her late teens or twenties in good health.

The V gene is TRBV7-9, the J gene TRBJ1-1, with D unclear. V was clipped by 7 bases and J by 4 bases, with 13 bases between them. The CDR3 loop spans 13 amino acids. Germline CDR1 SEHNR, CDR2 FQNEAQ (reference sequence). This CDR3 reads CASNLLGSTEAFF. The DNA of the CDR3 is TGTGCCAGCAACCTTTTGGGGAGCACTGAAGCTTTCTTT.

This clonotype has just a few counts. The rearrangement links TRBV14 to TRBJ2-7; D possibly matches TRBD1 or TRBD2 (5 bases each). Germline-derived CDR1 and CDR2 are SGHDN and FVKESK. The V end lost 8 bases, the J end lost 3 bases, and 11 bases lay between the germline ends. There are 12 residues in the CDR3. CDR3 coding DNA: TGTGCCAGCGGGACGTACCTCTACGAGCAGTACTTC. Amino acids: CASGTYLYEQYF.

CDR3 bases: TGCGCCAGCAGCCAAGTACCCCTAGCGGGTGATACGCAGTATTTT. As protein: CASSQVPLAGDTQYF. The genes are TRBV4-3 and TRBJ2-3; 8 nucleotides match TRBD2. Trimming removed 1 base from V and 6 bases from J; junction bases left unmatched: 6. Per germline, CDR1 LGHNA and CDR2 YSLEER. There are 15 residues in the CDR3.

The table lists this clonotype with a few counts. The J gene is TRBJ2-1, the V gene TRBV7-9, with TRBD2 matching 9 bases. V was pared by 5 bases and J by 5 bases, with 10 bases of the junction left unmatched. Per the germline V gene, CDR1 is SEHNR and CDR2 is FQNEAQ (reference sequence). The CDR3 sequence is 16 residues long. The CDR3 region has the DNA TGTGCCAGCAGCCAGGGAGGCGGGAGGGCCAACAATGAGCAGTTCTTC. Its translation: CASSQGGGRANNEQFF.

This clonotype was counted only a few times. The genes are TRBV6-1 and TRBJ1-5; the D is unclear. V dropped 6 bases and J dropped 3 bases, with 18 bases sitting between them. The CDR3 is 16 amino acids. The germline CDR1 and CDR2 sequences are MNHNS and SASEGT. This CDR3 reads CASRIGFSGFNQPQHF. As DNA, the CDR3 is TGTGCCAGCAGGATTGGGTTTTCGGGGTTCAATCAGCCCCAGCATTTT.